This T cell receptor beta chain was obtained from a study of cytomegalovirus exposure and HLA in healthy donors. A word on this clone: Its matching antigen is unknown.

In the PCR, 60 Vbeta and 13 Jbeta primers were used. TCRdb's copy holds only in-frame clones and misses some; the assay was immunoSEQ multiplex PCR. This table has about 150,000 clones, approximately 78% appearing once. Study-level points and caveats: Within a later analysis, the majority of CMV-associated TCR beta chains appeared HLA-restricted. Cytomegalovirus-associated TCR beta chains were listed, numbering some 170.

CDR1 is SGHRS and CDR2 is YFSETQ in the germline V gene. Trimming left V 1 base short and J 0 bases short, with 7 bases between. This CDR3 has 14 residues. The chain uses TRBV5-1 and TRBJ1-2; D unresolved. What was sequenced was PBMCs. The source is a woman aged 40 to 55 in good health and CMV-seropositive. CDR3 DNA: TGCGCCAGCAGCTTGACAACCCCTAACTATGGCTACACCTTC. It encodes CASSLTTPNYGYTF.